The 13 T cell receptor beta chains presented below share a single source sample, sequenced in a study of cytomegalovirus exposure and HLA in healthy donors. Amplification used 60 Vbeta primers and 13 Jbeta primers. Assay: immunoSEQ multiplex PCR; the TCRdb copy retains only in-frame clones and omits some. The sample has 110,000 to 150,000 clones, less than 9.5% seen once; the top ten hold less than 2%. Source material: PBMCs. These receptors were collected from a male donor in good health and CMV-seronegative.

This clone was counted only a few times. The V gene is TRBV11-3, the J gene TRBJ1-1; 10 bases agree with TRBD1. V trimming: 5 bases; J trimming: 4 bases; junction bases outside the gene matches: 7. The CDR3 length is 15 residues. Germline CDR1 and CDR2: SGHNT and YENEEA. For the CDR3, the DNA is TGTGCCAGCAGCCCTGGACAGGGGGAAAGCACTGAAGCTTTCTTT. It codes for CASSPGQGESTEAFF.

About this clone itself: Other nucleotide sequences in the sample specify the same CDR3. The chain employs TRBV5-1 and TRBJ1-1, with 7 bases that match TRBD1. The CDR3 totals 13 residues. The germline V gene encodes CDR1 SGHRS and CDR2 YFSETQ. After removal of 4 bases from V and 2 bases from J, the junction contained 2 bases not matched to a gene. The CDR3 DNA reads TGCGCCAGCAGCAGGACAGGCAACACTGAAGCTTTCTTT. Translating gives CASSRTGNTEAFF.

A few counts support this clone. V usage is TRBV19 and J usage is TRBJ1-2; D is undetermined. Deletions cut 1 base from V and 4 bases from J, with 13 bases between. The CDR3 has 15 residues. Germline assignment: CDR1 LNHDA and CDR2 SQIVND (reference sequence). CDR3 sequence: CASSIGPGPSYGYTF. Written as DNA, the CDR3 is TGTGCCAGTAGTATAGGCCCAGGCCCCAGCTATGGCTACACCTTC.

This clone has just a few counts. The V call is TRBV4-1, the J call TRBJ2-6, with 7 positions matching TRBD2. With V trimmed by 3 bases and J by 1 base, 6 bases remained unmatched. CDR3 length equals 17 residues. The germline V gene encodes CDR1 MGHRA and CDR2 YSYEKL. The CDR3, as DNA: TGCGCCAGCAGCCAGGCATTAGCGGGTTCTGGGGCCAACGTCCTGACTTTC. Residues: CASSQALAGSGANVLTF.

The CDR3 is CASPSSHSSTGIVYGYTF. For the CDR3, the DNA is TGTGCCAGCCCCTCTTCCCACTCTAGCACAGGGATCGTTTATGGCTACACCTTC. This chain joins TRBV9 and TRBJ1-2; possibly TRBD1 for D (6 bases). V dropped 7 bases and J dropped 5 bases, with 30 bases sitting between them. The CDR3 is made up of 18 amino acids. Germline CDR1 reads SGDLS; CDR2 reads YYNGEE.

There are a few counts of this clone. The gene calls are TRBV19 and TRBJ1-1; 9 bases are a match to TRBD1. The CDR3 runs 13 residues. Germline V gene sequence: CDR1 LNHDA, CDR2 SQIVND (reference sequence). V was clipped by 8 bases and J by 6 bases; unmatched bases: 7. CDR3 sequence (DNA): TGTGCCAGTGCCGACAGGGGGACAGCTGAAGCTTTCTTT. Translating gives CASADRGTAEAFF. The whole variable domain, remainder taken from reference TRBV19 and TRBJ1-1, is DGGITQSPKYLFRKEGQNVTLSCEQNLNHDAMYWYRQDPGQGLRLIYYSQIVNDFQKGDIAEGYSVSREKKESFPLTVTSAQKNPTAFYLCASADRGTAEAFFGQGTRLTVV.

The rearrangement joins TRBV5-5 to TRBJ1-2; 7 bases line up with TRBD1. Germline V gene data show CDR1 as SGHKS and CDR2 as YYEKEE (reference sequence). The CDR3 totals 16 residues. V dropped 1 base and J dropped 4; count of bases not matched to a gene: 10. CDR3 coding DNA: TGTGCCAGCAGCTTGATAACAGGGACAGACTTCTATGGCTACACCTTC. It specifies CASSLITGTDFYGYTF.

The gene calls are TRBV2 and TRBJ1-5, with 11 bases matching TRBD1. Trimming removed 5 bases from V and 1 base from J; junction bases left unmatched: 1. The V gene's germline CDR1 is SNHLY and CDR2 FYNNEI. The CDR3 spans 15 residues. This chain's CDR3 is CASSRDRGSNQPQHF. The CDR3 bases are TGTGCCAGCAGTCGGGACAGGGGGAGCAATCAGCCCCAGCATTTT.

The chain uses TRBV2 and TRBJ2-3, with D possibly matching TRBD1 (5 bases). This CDR3 is built from 14 residues. V shed 4 bases and J shed 0 bases, with 8 bases lying between them. Germline V CDR1 and CDR2: SNHLY, FYNNEI. CDR3 residues: CASSGQGSTDTQYF. The CDR3 region has the DNA TGTGCCAGCAGTGGCCAGGGCAGCACAGATACGCAGTATTTT.

In its sample, this clone was seen a few times. This sequence joins TRBV9 and TRBJ2-5, with D possibly being TRBD2 (6 bases). The germline V gene encodes CDR1 SGDLS and CDR2 YYNGEE. This CDR3 has 13 residues. The ends were cut back, 7 bases at V and 2 bases at J, with 12 bases in the middle. CDR3 nucleotides: TGTGCCAGCGGAGGGAACGCTCAAGAGACCCAGTACTTC. This encodes CASGGNAQETQYF.

This clone was counted a few times. The chain joins TRBV7-9 to TRBJ1-1; D might be TRBD1 (6 bases). The germline V and J ends were trimmed by 5 bases and 2 bases, with 12 bases remaining between them. Germline CDR1 SEHNR, CDR2 FQNEAQ (reference sequence). This CDR3 region has 14 residues. The DNA of the CDR3 is TGTGCCAGCAGCCCCAGGGGTCCCAACACTGAAGCTTTCTTT. Translating gives CASSPRGPNTEAFF.

The chain couples TRBV27 to TRBJ2-7, with a possible D match to TRBD1 (5 bases). Trimming left V 5 bases short and J 3 bases short, with 14 bases between. Germline V gives CDR1 MNHEY, CDR2 SMNVEV (reference sequence). The CDR3 contains 14 residues. The CDR3 DNA reads TGTGCCAGCAGTCCCGACAGAGACCACTACGAGCAGTACTTC. Translation: CASSPDRDHYEQYF.

The chain is built from TRBV4-3 and TRBJ1-1, with D perhaps TRBD1 (6 bases). Trimming left V 5 bases short and J 8 bases short, with 12 bases between. Germline CDR1 reads LGHNA; CDR2 reads YSLEER. The CDR3 is 12 residues long. The CDR3 protein is CASSSNRVEAFF. The DNA for the CDR3 is TGCGCCAGCAGCTCGAACAGGGTGGAAGCTTTCTTT.